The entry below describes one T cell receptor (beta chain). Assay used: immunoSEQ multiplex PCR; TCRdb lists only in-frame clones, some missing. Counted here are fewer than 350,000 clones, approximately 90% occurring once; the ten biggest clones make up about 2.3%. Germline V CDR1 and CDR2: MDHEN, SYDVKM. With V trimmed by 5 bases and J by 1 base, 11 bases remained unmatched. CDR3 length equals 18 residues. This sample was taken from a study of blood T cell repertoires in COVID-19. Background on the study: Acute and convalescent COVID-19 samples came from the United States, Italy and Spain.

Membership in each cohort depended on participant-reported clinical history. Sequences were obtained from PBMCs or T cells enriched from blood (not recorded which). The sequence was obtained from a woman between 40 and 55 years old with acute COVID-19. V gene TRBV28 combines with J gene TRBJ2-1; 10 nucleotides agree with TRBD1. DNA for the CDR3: TGTGCCAGCAGTCCATCGGACAGGGGGAAATCGTCCTACAATGAGCAGTTCTTC. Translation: CASSPSDRGKSSYNEQFF.